Listed below are T cell receptor beta chains from one sample, sequenced in a study of shared clonotypes between healthy human individuals. Libraries were prepared by immunoSEQ multiplex PCR; TCRdb keeps only in-frame clonotypes and omits some of them. The table has approximately 500,000 clones, approximately 79% seen once. The specimen was PBMCs. Receptor source: a woman aged 40 to 49 in good health. Some clones in this sample may be carry-over from other donors' samples. CDR3s include the opening cysteine and the closing phenylalanine or tryptophan. A D gene is named only where the DNA matches it firmly. Size values are once, few and many counts, or a class for expanded clones, and some rows have none.

d_call: TRBD1
clone_size: once
v_call: TRBV5-6
j_call: TRBJ1-2
cdr3_aa: CASRSRGRPNSRTYGYTF
cdr3_nt: TGTGCCAGCAGGTCCAGGGGGAGACCTAATTCCCGCACCTATGGCTACACCTTC

d_call: NA
clone_size: NA
v_call: TRBV11-3
j_call: TRBJ1-1
cdr3_aa: CASSPAPGAEAFF
cdr3_nt: TGTGCCAGCAGCCCTGCCCCCGGGGCTGAAGCTTTCTTT

d_call: TRBD1
clone_size: NA
v_call: TRBV28
j_call: TRBJ2-2
cdr3_aa: CASTKGGLLNTGELFF
cdr3_nt: TGTGCCAGCACCAAAGGGGGCCTCTTGAACACCGGGGAGCTGTTTTTT

d_call: NA
clone_size: NA
v_call: TRBV7-9
j_call: TRBJ1-1
cdr3_aa: CASSSNIHGGEAFF
cdr3_nt: TGTGCCAGCAGCTCAAACATACACGGGGGTGAAGCTTTCTTT

d_call: NA
clone_size: once
v_call: TRBV6-4
j_call: TRBJ2-2
cdr3_aa: CASSLERDTGELFF
cdr3_nt: TGTGCCAGCAGTCTCGAGCGGGACACCGGGGAGCTGTTTTTT

d_call: TRBD1
clone_size: few
v_call: TRBV7-2
j_call: TRBJ1-4
cdr3_aa: CASSVDRGWGEKLFF
cdr3_nt: TGTGCCAGCAGCGTCGACAGGGGTTGGGGTGAAAAACTGTTTTTT

d_call: NA
clone_size: NA
v_call: TRBV7-9
j_call: TRBJ2-7
cdr3_aa: CASSQSLSAEQYF
cdr3_nt: TGTGCCAGCAGCCAAAGTCTTAGCGCCGAGCAGTACTTC

d_call: TRBD1
clone_size: NA
v_call: TRBV7-9
j_call: TRBJ2-7
cdr3_aa: CASSLVGRGQAYEQYF
cdr3_nt: TGTGCCAGCAGCTTAGTGGGCAGGGGGCAGGCCTACGAGCAGTACTTC

d_call: TRBD1
clone_size: NA
v_call: TRBV7-8
j_call: TRBJ2-7
cdr3_aa: CASSLGQWSYEQYF
cdr3_nt: TGTGCCAGCAGCTTGGGACAGTGGTCCTACGAGCAGTACTTC

d_call: NA
clone_size: few
v_call: TRBV6-6
j_call: TRBJ1-2
cdr3_aa: CASSYENYGYTF
cdr3_nt: TGTGCCAGCAGTTACGAAAACTATGGCTACACCTTC

d_call: NA
clone_size: once
v_call: TRBV30
j_call: TRBJ2-5
cdr3_aa: CAWSVNLQETQYF
cdr3_nt: TGTGCCTGGAGTGTAAACCTCCAAGAGACCCAGTACTTC

d_call: TRBD1
clone_size: NA
v_call: TRBV28
j_call: TRBJ2-2
cdr3_aa: CASSLPSGQGITGELFF
cdr3_nt: TGTGCCAGCAGTTTACCCTCGGGACAGGGTATCACCGGGGAGCTGTTTTTT

d_call: TRBD1
clone_size: NA
v_call: TRBV5-6
j_call: TRBJ2-1
cdr3_aa: CASSLRGRSGQFF
cdr3_nt: TGTGCCAGCAGCTTGAGGGGGCGCAGCGGGCAGTTCTTC

d_call: TRBD2
clone_size: NA
v_call: TRBV7-9
j_call: TRBJ2-7
cdr3_aa: CASSKIAPLLAGGAYEQYF
cdr3_nt: TGTGCCAGCAGCAAAATTGCACCTTTGCTAGCGGGGGGGGCCTACGAGCAGTACTTC

d_call: NA
clone_size: NA
v_call: TRBV18
j_call: TRBJ2-3
cdr3_aa: CASSTQGSDTQYF
cdr3_nt: TGTGCCAGCTCAACACAGGGCTCAGATACGCAGTATTTT

d_call: NA
clone_size: NA
v_call: TRBV27
j_call: TRBJ2-2
cdr3_aa: CASSFGAPGELFF
cdr3_nt: TGTGCCAGCAGTTTCGGGGCCCCCGGGGAGCTGTTTTTT

d_call: TRBD1
clone_size: NA
v_call: TRBV11-2
j_call: TRBJ1-1
cdr3_aa: CASSLDGTGRQAFF
cdr3_nt: TGTGCCAGCAGCTTAGATGGGACAGGGCGGCAAGCTTTCTTT

d_call: TRBD2
clone_size: NA
v_call: TRBV6-1
j_call: TRBJ2-3
cdr3_aa: CASSELAGGGTDTQYF
cdr3_nt: TGTGCCAGCAGTGAACTAGCGGGAGGAGGCACAGATACGCAGTATTTT

d_call: TRBD1
clone_size: NA
v_call: TRBV7-2
j_call: TRBJ1-4
cdr3_aa: CASSRGRGEKLFF
cdr3_nt: TGTGCCAGCAGCAGGGGGCGCGGAGAAAAACTGTTTTTT

d_call: NA
clone_size: NA
v_call: TRBV18
j_call: TRBJ2-7
cdr3_aa: CASSPPGVNEQYF
cdr3_nt: TGTGCCAGCTCACCACCCGGGGTTAACGAGCAGTACTTC

d_call: NA
clone_size: few
v_call: TRBV29-1
j_call: TRBJ1-1
cdr3_aa: CSVEDRGRQKAFF
cdr3_nt: TGCAGCGTTGAAGATCGGGGACGGCAAAAAGCTTTCTTT

d_call: NA
clone_size: few
v_call: TRBV5-4
j_call: TRBJ2-2
cdr3_aa: CASRYSGRENTGELFF
cdr3_nt: TGTGCCAGCAGGTATAGTGGACGGGAGAACACCGGGGAGCTGTTTTTT

d_call: TRBD2
clone_size: once
v_call: TRBV9
j_call: TRBJ2-3
cdr3_aa: CASSRAGLTDTQYF
cdr3_nt: TGTGCCAGCAGCCGAGCGGGACTCACAGATACGCAGTATTTT

d_call: NA
clone_size: NA
v_call: TRBV7-3
j_call: TRBJ2-7
cdr3_aa: CASSLGAYSGYEQYF
cdr3_nt: TGTGCCAGCAGCTTAGGCGCTTATAGCGGCTACGAGCAGTACTTC